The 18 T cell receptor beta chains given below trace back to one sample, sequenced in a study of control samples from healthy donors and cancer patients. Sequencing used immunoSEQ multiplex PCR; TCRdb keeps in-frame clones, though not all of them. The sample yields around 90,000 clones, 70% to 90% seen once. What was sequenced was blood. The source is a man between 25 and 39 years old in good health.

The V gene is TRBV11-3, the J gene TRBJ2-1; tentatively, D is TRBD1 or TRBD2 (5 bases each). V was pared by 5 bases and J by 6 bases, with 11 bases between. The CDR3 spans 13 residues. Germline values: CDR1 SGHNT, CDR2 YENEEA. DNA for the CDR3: TGTGCCAGCAGCCTGCCCGGGGCCAATGAGCAGTTCTTC. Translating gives CASSLPGANEQFF.

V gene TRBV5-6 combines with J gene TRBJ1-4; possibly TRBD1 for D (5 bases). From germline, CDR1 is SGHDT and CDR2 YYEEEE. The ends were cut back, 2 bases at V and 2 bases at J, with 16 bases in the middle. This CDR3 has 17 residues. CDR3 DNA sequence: TGTGCCAGCAGCTTTCGGCAGGGAATTTCTACTAATGAAAAACTGTTTTTT. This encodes CASSFRQGISTNEKLFF.

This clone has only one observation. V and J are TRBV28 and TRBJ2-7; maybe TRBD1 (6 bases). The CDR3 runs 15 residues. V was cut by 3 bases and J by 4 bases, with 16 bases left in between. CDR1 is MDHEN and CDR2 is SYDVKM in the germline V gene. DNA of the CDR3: TGTGCCAGCAGTTTTCAGGGGTCCGCCTTTTACGAGCAGTACTTC. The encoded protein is CASSFQGSAFYEQYF.

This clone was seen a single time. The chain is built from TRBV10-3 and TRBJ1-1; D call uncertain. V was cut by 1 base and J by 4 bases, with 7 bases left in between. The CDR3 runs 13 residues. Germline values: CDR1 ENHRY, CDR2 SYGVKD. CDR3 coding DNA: TGTGCCATCAGTGAGTTCGAACGCACTGAAGCTTTCTTT. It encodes CAISEFERTEAFF.

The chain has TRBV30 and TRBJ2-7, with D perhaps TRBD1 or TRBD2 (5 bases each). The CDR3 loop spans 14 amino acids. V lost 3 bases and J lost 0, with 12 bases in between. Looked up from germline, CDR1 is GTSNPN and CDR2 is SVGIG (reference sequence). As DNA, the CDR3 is TGTGCCTGGAGAGGGGACGGCTACTCCTACGAGCAGTACTTC. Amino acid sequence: CAWRGDGYSYEQYF.

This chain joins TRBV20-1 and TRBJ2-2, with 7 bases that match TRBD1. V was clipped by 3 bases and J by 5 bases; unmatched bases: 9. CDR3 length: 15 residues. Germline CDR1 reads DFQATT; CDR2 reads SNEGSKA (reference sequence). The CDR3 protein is CSASGKGASTGELFF. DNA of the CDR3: TGCAGTGCTAGTGGGAAGGGGGCAAGTACCGGGGAGCTGTTTTTT.

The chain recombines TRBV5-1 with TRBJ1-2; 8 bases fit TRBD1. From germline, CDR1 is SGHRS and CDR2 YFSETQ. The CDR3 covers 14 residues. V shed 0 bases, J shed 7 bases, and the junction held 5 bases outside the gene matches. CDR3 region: CASSLDGRGLGYTF. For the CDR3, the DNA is TGCGCCAGCAGCTTGGACGGCAGGGGGCTTGGCTACACCTTC.

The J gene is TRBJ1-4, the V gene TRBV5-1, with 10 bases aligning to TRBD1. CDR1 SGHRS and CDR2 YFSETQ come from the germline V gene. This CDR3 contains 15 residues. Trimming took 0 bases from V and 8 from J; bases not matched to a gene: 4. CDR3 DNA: TGCGCCAGCAGCTTGGATGGGACAGGGGTCGAAAAACTGTTTTTT. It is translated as CASSLDGTGVEKLFF.

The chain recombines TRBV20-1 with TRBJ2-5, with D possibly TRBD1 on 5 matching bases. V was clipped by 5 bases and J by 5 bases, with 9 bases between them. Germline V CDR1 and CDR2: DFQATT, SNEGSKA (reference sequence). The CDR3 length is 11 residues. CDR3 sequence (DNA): TGCAGTGCTCCAGGGAAGGAGACCCAGTACTTC. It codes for CSAPGKETQYF.

The CDR3 loop is CASSLQAGGRSPLHF. In DNA, the CDR3 is TGTGCCAGCAGCTTACAGGCAGGGGGAAGATCACCCCTCCACTTT. The rearrangement uses TRBV7-6 and TRBJ1-6; 7 bases are shared with TRBD1. The CDR3 has 15 residues. The germline V gene has CDR1 SGHVS and CDR2 FNYEAQ. Unmatched junction bases numbered 8, after V lost 2 bases and J lost 10 bases.

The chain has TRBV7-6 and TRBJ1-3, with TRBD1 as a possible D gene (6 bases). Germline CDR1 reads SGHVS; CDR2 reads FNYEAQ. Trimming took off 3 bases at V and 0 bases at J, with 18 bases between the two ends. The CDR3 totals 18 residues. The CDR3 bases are TGTGCCAGCAGCTTGGGCATAAAGACAGGAAACTCTGGAAACACCATATATTTT. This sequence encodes CASSLGIKTGNSGNTIYF.

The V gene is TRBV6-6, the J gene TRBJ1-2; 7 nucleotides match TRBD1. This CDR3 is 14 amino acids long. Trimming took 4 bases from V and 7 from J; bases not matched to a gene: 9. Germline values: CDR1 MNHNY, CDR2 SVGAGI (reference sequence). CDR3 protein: CASSWSQGEVGYTF. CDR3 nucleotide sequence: TGTGCCAGCAGTTGGAGCCAGGGGGAGGTTGGCTACACCTTC.

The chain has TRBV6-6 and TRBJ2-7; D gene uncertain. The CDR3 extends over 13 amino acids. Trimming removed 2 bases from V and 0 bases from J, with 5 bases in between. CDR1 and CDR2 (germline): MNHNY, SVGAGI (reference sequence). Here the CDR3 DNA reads TGTGCCAGCAGTTACACCTACTCCTACGAGCAGTACTTC. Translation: CASSYTYSYEQYF.

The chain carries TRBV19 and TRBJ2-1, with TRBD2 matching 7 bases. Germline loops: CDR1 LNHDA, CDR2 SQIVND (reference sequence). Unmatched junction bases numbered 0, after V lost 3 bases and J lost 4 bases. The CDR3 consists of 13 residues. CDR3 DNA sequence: TGTGCCAGTAGTATGGGAGGGTACAATGAGCAGTTCTTC. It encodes CASSMGGYNEQFF.

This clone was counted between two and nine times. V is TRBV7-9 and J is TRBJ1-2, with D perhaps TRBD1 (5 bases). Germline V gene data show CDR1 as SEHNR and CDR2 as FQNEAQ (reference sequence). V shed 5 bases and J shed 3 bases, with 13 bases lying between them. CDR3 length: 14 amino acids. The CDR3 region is CASSRGRGYYGYTF. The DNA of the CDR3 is TGTGCCAGCAGCCGAGGGCGGGGGTACTATGGCTACACCTTC. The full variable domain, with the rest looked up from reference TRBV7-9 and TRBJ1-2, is DTGVSQNPRHKITKRGQNVTFRCDPISEHNRLYWYRQTLGQGPEFLTYFQNEAQLEKSRLLSDRFSAERPKGSFSTLEIQRTEQGDSAMYLCASSRGRGYYGYTFGSGTRLTVV.

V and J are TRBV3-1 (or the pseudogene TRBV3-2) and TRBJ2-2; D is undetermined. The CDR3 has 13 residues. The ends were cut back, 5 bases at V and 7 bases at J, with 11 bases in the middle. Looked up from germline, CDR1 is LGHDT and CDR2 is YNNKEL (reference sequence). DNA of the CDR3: TGTGCCAGCAGCTCAATAGCCGGCGGGGAGCTGTTTTTT. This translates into CASSSIAGGELFF.

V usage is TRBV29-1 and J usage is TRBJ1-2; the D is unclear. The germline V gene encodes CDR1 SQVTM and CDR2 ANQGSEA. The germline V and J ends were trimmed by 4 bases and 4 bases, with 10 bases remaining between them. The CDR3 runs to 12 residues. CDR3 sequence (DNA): TGCAGCGTTGTGACACCCGTCTATGGCTACACCTTC. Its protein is CSVVTPVYGYTF.

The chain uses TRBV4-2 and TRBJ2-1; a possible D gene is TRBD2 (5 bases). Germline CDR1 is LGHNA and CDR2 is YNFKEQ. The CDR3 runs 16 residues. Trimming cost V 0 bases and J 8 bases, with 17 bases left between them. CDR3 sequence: CASSQERGINNDEQFF. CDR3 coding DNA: TGTGCCAGCAGCCAAGAACGGGGTATTAACAATGATGAGCAGTTCTTC.